These T cell receptor beta chains were read from a single sample in a study of CD8+CD57+ T cells in acquired aplastic anemia. TCRdb re-called the reads through MiXCR, storing one row per CDR3 protein. Of around 250,000 distinct CDR3 sequences listed, around 82% are singletons. Specimen: sorted CD4+, CD8+, or CD8+CD57+ T cells (not recorded which) from PBMCs. Receptors were obtained from a human donor with aplastic anemia. Both conserved end residues are part of each CDR3. A D gene is named only where the DNA matches it firmly. For some rows the clone size is stated as once, few or many, or as a class when expanded; others skip it.

V: TRBV7-9
size: once
D: TRBD1
J: TRBJ1-2
CDR3: CASSGEGGPKGDYTF
DNA: TGTGCCAGCAGCGGAGAAGGGGGCCCGAAGGGCGACTACACCTTC

V: TRBV5-6
size: -
D: -
J: TRBJ2-1
CDR3: CASSRGRLHEQFF
DNA: TGTGCCAGCAGCCGTGGACGGCTCCATGAGCAGTTCTTC

V: TRBV10-3
size: once
D: -
J: TRBJ1-6
CDR3: CAIRGSQGIMLDSPLHF
DNA: TGTGCCATCAGAGGATCCCAGGGGATAATGCTGGATTCACCCCTCCACTTT

V: TRBV7-3
size: -
D: -
J: TRBJ1-1
CDR3: CASSLGVAGGYTFFF
DNA: TGTGCCAGCAGCTTAGGGGTAGCCGGGGGCTACACCTTCTTCTTT

V: TRBV7-9
size: -
D: TRBD2
J: TRBJ2-3
CDR3: CATSSGGEQATQF
DNA: TGTGCCACCAGCAGCGGGGGCGAGCAAGCGACCCAGTTT

V: TRBV9
size: -
D: -
J: TRBJ2-5
CDR3: CASGPARRIGEVTQYF
DNA: TGTGCCAGCGGACCCGCCCGTAGGATTGGGGAGGTGACCCAGTACTTC

V: TRBV9
size: -
D: -
J: TRBJ1-2
CDR3: CASSVRTDYGYTF
DNA: TGTGCCAGCAGCGTTCGGACAGACTATGGCTACACCTTC

V: TRBV7-2
size: -
D: -
J: TRBJ2-3
CDR3: CASSLERGAPTSSNF
DNA: TGTGCCAGCAGCTTGGAGAGGGGTGCCCCTACGAGCAGTAATTTT

V: TRBV9
size: -
D: -
J: TRBJ2-3
CDR3: CSSSVGDRDTDTQYF
DNA: TGTAGCAGCAGCGTAGGGGACCGGGACACAGATACGCAGTATTTT

V: TRBV20-1
size: -
D: -
J: TRBJ1-3
CDR3: CSATLGDCSYTIYF
DNA: TGCAGTGCTACCCTCGGGGATTGCTCCTACACCATATATTTT

V: TRBV19
size: once
D: -
J: TRBJ1-3
CDR3: CASSMTEGNTIYF
DNA: TGTGCCAGTAGTATGACAGAGGGAAACACCATATATTTT

V: TRBV5-5
size: -
D: TRBD2
J: TRBJ2-7
CDR3: CASSIDLAGIGEQYF
DNA: TGTGCCAGCAGCATCGACTTAGCGGGGATAGGGGAGCAGTACTTC

V: TRBV11-3
size: -
D: -
J: TRBJ2-7
CDR3: CASSIARTDEQYF
DNA: TGTGCCAGCAGCATAGCTCGGACAGACGAGCAGTACTTC

V: TRBV7-9
size: -
D: -
J: TRBJ2-3
CDR3: CGSIGSDTQYF
DNA: TGTGGCAGCATAGGGTCAGATACGCAGTATTTT

V: TRBV15
size: -
D: -
J: TRBJ1-3
CDR3: CATSRDLGGSDGNTIYF
DNA: TGTGCCACCAGCAGAGATCTAGGGGGGTCAGACGGAAACACCATATATTTT

V: TRBV24-1
size: -
D: -
J: TRBJ2-1
CDR3: CATSDGYNEQFF
DNA: TGTGCCACCAGTGACGGGTACAATGAGCAGTTTTTC

V: TRBV7-9
size: -
D: -
J: TRBJ1-2
CDR3: CASSFERNGGVYGYTF
DNA: TGTGCCAGCAGCTTTGAAAGGAACGGGGGGGTATATGGGTACACCTTC

V: TRBV5-8
size: -
D: -
J: TRBJ2-3
CDR3: CASPRISTDTQYF
DNA: TGTGCCAGCCCCCGGATCTCCACAGATACGCAGTATTTT

V: TRBV11-3
size: -
D: -
J: TRBJ2-5
CDR3: CASSQTWGSKTQYF
DNA: TGTGCCAGCAGCCAAACTTGGGGTAGCAAGACCCAGTACTTC

V: TRBV2
size: few
D: -
J: TRBJ1-5
CDR3: CASKAAANNQPQHF
DNA: TGTGCCAGCAAAGCCGCAGCAAATAATCAGCCCCAGCATTTT

V: TRBV9
size: -
D: -
J: TRBJ2-5
CDR3: CANGVAAYKETQYF
DNA: TGTGCCAACGGGGTAGCGGCGTACAAAGAGACCCAGTACTTC

V: TRBV7-2
size: -
D: -
J: TRBJ1-2
CDR3: CASRMERDGLVYGYTF
DNA: TGTGCCAGCAGAATGGAGAGGGACGGGCTTGTATATGGCTACACCTTC

V: TRBV7-6
size: -
D: -
J: TRBJ2-2
CDR3: CASSFATGTETLFF
DNA: TGTGCCAGCAGCTTCGCTACAGGGACCGAAACGCTGTTTTTT

V: TRBV9
size: -
D: -
J: TRBJ2-1
CDR3: CASSAEGGGPGEQFF
DNA: TGTGCCAGCAGCGCGGAGGGGGGAGGGCCCGGGGAGCAGTTCTTC

V: TRBV6-6
size: -
D: -
J: TRBJ2-1
CDR3: CASSYSPGIEQFF
DNA: TGTGCCAGCAGTTACTCACCTGGCATTGAGCAGTTCTTC

V: TRBV7-6
size: once
D: -
J: TRBJ1-5
CDR3: CASSLAHGTKPPQF
DNA: TGTGCCAGCAGTTTAGCTCATGGGACAAAACCCCCCCAGTTT

V: TRBV5-1
size: -
D: TRBD1
J: TRBJ1-2
CDR3: CASSSDRGLNYGYTF
DNA: TGCGCCAGCAGCAGTGACAGGGGGCTTAACTATGGCTACACCTTC

V: TRBV15
size: -
D: -
J: TRBJ1-1
CDR3: CASSGGSIQEAHFF
DNA: TGTGCCAGCAGCGGGGGCTCCATCCAAGAGGCACATTTCTTC

V: TRBV6-5
size: many
D: -
J: TRBJ1-1
CDR3: CASSYSGHRPNTEAFF
DNA: TGTGCCAGCAGTTACTCCGGACACCGCCCGAACACTGAAGCTTTCTTT

V: TRBV6-4
size: -
D: -
J: TRBJ2-5
CDR3: CASSDITAWWETQYF
DNA: TGTGCCAGCAGTGACATAACAGCGTGGTGGGAGACCCAGTACTTC

V: TRBV2
size: -
D: -
J: TRBJ1-5
CDR3: CASKESQRINQPQHF
DNA: TGTGCCAGCAAAGAGAGTCAGAGAATTAATCAGCCCCAGCATTTT

V: TRBV7-8
size: -
D: -
J: TRBJ1-1
CDR3: CASSLTGDPDTFF
DNA: TGTGCCAGCAGCTTAACAGGAGACCCCGATACTTTCTTT

V: TRBV7-8
size: -
D: TRBD1
J: TRBJ1-5
CDR3: CASSLGTGLWQPQHF
DNA: TGTGCCAGCAGCTTGGGGACAGGGTTGTGGCAGCCCCAGCATTTT

V: TRBV7-9
size: -
D: -
J: TRBJ1-4
CDR3: CASSLDSTNETLFF
DNA: TGTGCCAGCAGCTTAGACTCAACAAATGAAACTCTGTTTTTT

V: TRBV7-8
size: -
D: -
J: TRBJ2-5
CDR3: CASSLAGGPHTQLYF
DNA: TGTGCCAGCAGCTTAGCGGGAGGTCCCCATACGCAGCTGTACTTC

V: TRBV7-9
size: -
D: -
J: TRBJ2-2
CDR3: CASSVAVAADRQLFF
DNA: TGTGCCAGCAGCGTAGCCGTAGCGGCTGACCGGCAATTGTTTTTT

V: TRBV7-9
size: -
D: -
J: TRBJ1-6
CDR3: CACRRATDTQHYF
DNA: TGTGCCTGTCGCCGGGCTACAGATACACAGCATTATTTC

V: TRBV7-2
size: once
D: TRBD1
J: TRBJ2-5
CDR3: CASSRDSMSSTQYF
DNA: TGTGCCAGCAGCCGGGACAGCATGAGTTCGACCCAGTACTTC

V: TRBV11-3
size: -
D: -
J: TRBJ1-1
CDR3: CASSLVGGAVYNYEAFF
DNA: TGTGCCAGCAGCTTAGTCGGGGGCGCGGTCTATAACTACGAAGCTTTCTTT

V: TRBV9
size: -
D: -
J: TRBJ2-3
CDR3: CASSVGAVTQSFDF
DNA: TGTGCCAGCAGCGTAGGGGCAGTTACGCAGTCTTTTGATTTT

V: TRBV7-8
size: -
D: -
J: TRBJ2-1
CDR3: CASSLEGRHDTQDQFF
DNA: TGTGCCAGCAGCTTAGAGGGCAGGCACGATACGCAGGATCAGTTCTTC

V: TRBV2
size: few
D: -
J: TRBJ2-1
CDR3: CASRGGGTDTQFF
DNA: TGTGCCAGCAGGGGCGGGGGGACAGATACGCAGTTCTTC